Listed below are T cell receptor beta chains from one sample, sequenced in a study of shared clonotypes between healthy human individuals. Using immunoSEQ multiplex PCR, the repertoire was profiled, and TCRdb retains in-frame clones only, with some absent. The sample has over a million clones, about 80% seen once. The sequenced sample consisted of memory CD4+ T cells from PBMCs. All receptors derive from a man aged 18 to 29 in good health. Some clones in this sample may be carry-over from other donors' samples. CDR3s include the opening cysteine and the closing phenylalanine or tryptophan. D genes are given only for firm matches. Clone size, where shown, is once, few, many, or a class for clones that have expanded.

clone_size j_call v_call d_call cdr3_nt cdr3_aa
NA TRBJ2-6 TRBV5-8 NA TGTGCCAGCAGCTTGGCCACCTCTGGGGCCAACGTCCTGACTTTC CASSLATSGANVLTF
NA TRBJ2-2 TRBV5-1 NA TGCGCCAGCAGCACCCTGGTCACCGGGGAGCTGTTTTTT CASSTLVTGELFF
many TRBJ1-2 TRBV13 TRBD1 TGTGCCAGCAGCCGGAGGACAGGGGTAAACTATGGCTACACCTTC CASSRRTGVNYGYTF
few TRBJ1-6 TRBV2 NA TGTGCCAGACAGGCGACCATCAATTCACCCCTCCACTTT CARQATINSPLHF
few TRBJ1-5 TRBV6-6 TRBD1 TGTGCCAGCAGTAGACAACAGGGGGATCAGCCCCAGCATTTT CASSRQQGDQPQHF
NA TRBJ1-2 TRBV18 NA TGTGCCAGCTCACTCTTTAAGGGGGACGGAGCTGGCTATGGCTACACCTTC CASSLFKGDGAGYGYTF
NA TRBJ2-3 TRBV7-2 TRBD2 TGTGCCAGCAGCCAAAGACTAGCGGGAACAGATACGCAGTATTTT CASSQRLAGTDTQYF
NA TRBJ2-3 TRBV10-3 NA TGTGCCATTGGGGACCGGGTAGATGGAAATACGCAGTATTTT CAIGDRVDGNTQYF
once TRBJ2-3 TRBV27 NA TGTGCCAGCAGTTTTAACCGGGAGAGAGATACGCAGTATTTT CASSFNRERDTQYF
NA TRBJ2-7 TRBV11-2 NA TGTGCCAGCAGCACTCTCCAGGCATCCCATCTTTACGAGCAGTACTTC CASSTLQASHLYEQYF
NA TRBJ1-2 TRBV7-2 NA TGTGCCAGCAGCTCCCCTTTCCGCTATGTGGGTGGCTACACCTTC CASSSPFRYVGGYTF
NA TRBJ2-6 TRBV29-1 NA TGCAGCGTGTTGCCCACGGGGGCAAGCCCCTCCTCTGGGGCCAACGTCCTGACTTTC CSVLPTGASPSSGANVLTF
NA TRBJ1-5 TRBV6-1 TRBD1 TGTGCCAGTAAGACCGGGACAGGGCCTCAGCCCCAGCATTTT CASKTGTGPQPQHF